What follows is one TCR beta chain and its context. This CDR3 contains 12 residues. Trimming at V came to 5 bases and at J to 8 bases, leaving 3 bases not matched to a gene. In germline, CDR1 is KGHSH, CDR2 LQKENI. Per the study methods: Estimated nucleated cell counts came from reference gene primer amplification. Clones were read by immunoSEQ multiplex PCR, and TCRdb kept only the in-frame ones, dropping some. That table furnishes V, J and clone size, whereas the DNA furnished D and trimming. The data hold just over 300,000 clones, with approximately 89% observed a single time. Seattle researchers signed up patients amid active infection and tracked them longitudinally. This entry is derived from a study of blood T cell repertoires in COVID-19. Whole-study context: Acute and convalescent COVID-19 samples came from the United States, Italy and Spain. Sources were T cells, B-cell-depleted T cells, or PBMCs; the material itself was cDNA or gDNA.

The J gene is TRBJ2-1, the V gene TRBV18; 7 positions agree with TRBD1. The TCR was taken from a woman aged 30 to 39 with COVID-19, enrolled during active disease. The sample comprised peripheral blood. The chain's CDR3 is CASSGQADEQFF. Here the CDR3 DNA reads TGTGCCAGCTCAGGACAGGCCGATGAGCAGTTCTTC.